One and the same sample provided the 14 T cell receptor beta chains below, sequenced in a study of patients and donors after allogeneic stem cell transplantation (TCRdb year 2020). The method was RT-PCR. This sample was sequenced with a NextSeq 550. TCRdb passed the public sequencing reads through fastp at Q25 and MiXCR, retaining productive beta sequences. CDR3 protein sequences are deduplicated, and each keeps its most common genes and DNA. For this sample the table gives over 400,000 distinct CDR3 sequences, of which 15% to 20% were detected only once. Of the sample, over 6% falls within the top ten clones. The sample comprised blood, either unsorted or a sorted T cell fraction (not recorded which). Receptor source: a human donor who was either an allogeneic HSCT recipient or a stem cell or donor lymphocyte infusion donor (not recorded which). It is not recorded whose cells these are; they may come from a transplant donor.

The chain couples TRBV20-1 to TRBJ1-5; D is unclear. With 0 bases removed from V and 6 bases from J, the gap between germline ends came to 15 bases. Germline CDR1 DFQATT, CDR2 SNEGSKA (reference sequence). This CDR3 has 15 amino acids. The CDR3 sequence: CSAREMGKGFQPQHF. The CDR3 DNA is TGCAGTGCTAGAGAAATGGGGAAAGGGTTTCAGCCCCAGCATTTT.

There are a few counts of this clonotype. V gene TRBV7-8 combines with J gene TRBJ2-3; D is ambiguous. Germline CDR1 SGHVS, CDR2 FQNEAQ. The CDR3 totals 12 residues. V shed 1 base and J shed 6 bases, with 5 bases lying between them. The CDR3 sequence is CASSLVWDTQYF. CDR3 nucleotides: TGTGCCAGCAGCTTAGTCTGGGATACGCAGTATTTT. Looking up the rest from reference TRBV7-8 and TRBJ2-3 gives the full variable domain: GAGVSQSPRYKVAKRGQDVALRCDPISGHVSLFWYQQALGQGPEFLTYFQNEAQLDKSGLPSDRFFAERPEGSVSTLKIQRTQQEDSAVYLCASSLVWDTQYFGPGTRLTVL.

The rearrangement links TRBV20-1 to TRBJ1-6; maybe TRBD1 (6 bases). The CDR3 sequence is 16 residues long. V was trimmed by 0 bases and J by 8 bases, leaving 17 bases between them. The germline V gene encodes CDR1 DFQATT and CDR2 SNEGSKA (reference sequence). The CDR3 DNA is TGCAGTGCTAGAGATTCGGGGGCAGCCGTAGATTCACCCCTCCACTTT. This gives the protein CSARDSGAAVDSPLHF.

The J gene is TRBJ1-4, the V gene TRBV3-1; 12 nucleotides align to TRBD1. Germline V gene lookup returns CDR1 LGHDT and CDR2 YNNKEL (reference sequence). Losses at the gene ends were 4 bases for V and 5 bases for J; bases not matched to a gene: 8. The CDR3 extends over 17 amino acids. The CDR3 reads CASSRWDRGQGNEKLFF. In nucleotides, the CDR3 is TGTGCCAGCAGCCGCTGGGACAGGGGGCAGGGGAATGAAAAACTGTTTTTT. Together with reference TRBV3-1 and TRBJ1-4, the CDR3 gives the full variable domain: DTAVSQTPKYLVTQMGNDKSIKCEQNLGHDTMYWYKQDSKKFLKIMFSYNNKELIINETVPNRFSPKSPDKAHLNLHINSLELGDSAVYFCASSRWDRGQGNEKLFFGSGTQLSVL.

The chain carries TRBV7-9 and TRBJ1-1, with a possible D match to TRBD1 (5 bases). The CDR3 has 15 amino acids. Trimming left V 4 bases short and J 1 base short, with 13 bases between. Germline V gene lookup returns CDR1 SEHNR and CDR2 FQNEAQ (reference sequence). The CDR3 nucleotides are TGTGCCAGCAGCTCACAGGAGGTTTCGAACACTGAAGCTTTCTTT. It specifies CASSSQEVSNTEAFF.

The rearrangement links TRBV10-2 to TRBJ2-7, with no clear D. V was cut by 3 bases and J by 5 bases, with 8 bases left in between. Germline assignment: CDR1 WSHSY and CDR2 SAAADI. There are 12 residues in the CDR3. The CDR3: CASSENGDEQYF. The CDR3 DNA follows: TGCGCCAGCAGTGAAAATGGCGACGAGCAGTACTTC.

This clonotype was seen a handful of times. The chain has TRBV7-2 and TRBJ2-3; D not certain. CDR3 length: 12 residues. Trimming pared 5 bases from V and 5 bases from J, leaving 8 bases between. Germline values: CDR1 SGHTA, CDR2 FQGNSA. This CDR3 reads CASSRVLDTQYF. For the CDR3, the DNA is TGTGCCAGCAGCAGGGTTTTAGATACGCAGTATTTT.

This rearrangement joins TRBV5-4 to TRBJ2-3, with unresolved D. CDR3 length: 19 residues. Germline CDR1 reads SGHNT; CDR2 reads YYREEE (reference sequence). With 1 base removed from V and 0 bases from J, the gap between germline ends came to 21 bases. This CDR3 reads CASSLWFRHPLSSTDTQYF. The DNA for the CDR3 is TGTGCCAGCAGCTTGTGGTTCCGACATCCACTTTCTAGCACAGATACGCAGTATTTT. Together with reference TRBV5-4 and TRBJ2-3, the CDR3 gives the full variable domain: ETGVTQSPTHLIKTRGQQVTLRCSSQSGHNTVSWYQQALGQGPQFIFQYYREEENGRGNFPPRFSGLQFPNYSSELNVNALELDDSALYLCASSLWFRHPLSSTDTQYFGPGTRLTVL.

Ten or more counts support this clonotype. CDR3 protein: CASTPRLGGGNTEAFF. The DNA for the CDR3 is TGTGCCAGCACCCCACGGCTGGGGGGAGGAAACACTGAAGCTTTCTTT. This chain joins TRBV27 and TRBJ1-1; a weak D match, TRBD1 (5 bases). Germline V CDR1 and CDR2: MNHEY, SMNVEV (reference sequence). This CDR3 is built from 16 residues. Trimming cost V 7 bases and J 2 bases, with 20 bases left between them.

This sequence joins TRBV4-2 and TRBJ2-5, with D maybe TRBD1 (6 bases). Germline V gives CDR1 LGHNA, CDR2 YNFKEQ. CDR3 length equals 14 residues. V was pared by 6 bases and J by 1 base, with 12 bases between. The DNA of the CDR3 is TGTGCCAGCAGTTTAAGGGACATCCAAGAGACCCAGTACTTC. Translated: CASSLRDIQETQYF.

This chain joins TRBV11-3 and TRBJ2-5, with 10 bases that match TRBD1. The CDR3 extends over 16 amino acids. Germline V gene lookup returns CDR1 SGHNT and CDR2 YENEEA. Germline trimming cut 2 bases from V and 1 base from J; bases unmatched to any gene: 4. CDR3 in amino acids: CASSLWDRGLQETQYF. CDR3 in DNA: TGTGCCAGCAGCTTATGGGACAGGGGACTCCAAGAGACCCAGTACTTC. The full variable domain, with the rest looked up from reference TRBV11-3 and TRBJ2-5, is EAGVVQSPRYKIIEKKQPVAFWCNPISGHNTLYWYLQNLGQGPELLIRYENEEAVDDSQLPKDRFSAERLKGVDSTLKIQPAELGDSAVYLCASSLWDRGLQETQYFGPGTRLLVL.

The chain is built from TRBV6-1 and TRBJ2-7; TRBD2 agrees at 10 bases. The CDR3 is made up of 16 amino acids. The V and J ends lost 7 bases and 2 bases, in that order; junction bases with no gene match: 11. Germline V gives CDR1 MNHNS, CDR2 SASEGT. CDR3 sequence (DNA): TGTGCCAGCAAAGGACTAGCGGCCCAGATTGCCTACGAGCAGTACTTC. This sequence encodes CASKGLAAQIAYEQYF.

This clonotype was counted a few times. The chain employs TRBV12-3 or TRBV12-4 and TRBJ1-1; D unclear. Trimming cost V 3 bases and J 4 bases, with 15 bases left between them. The CDR3 is 15 residues long. Here the CDR3 reads CASSFSVQGATEAFF. CDR3 coding DNA: TGTGCCAGCAGTTTTTCCGTCCAAGGCGCCACTGAAGCTTTCTTT.

This clonotype was observed a few times. The chain recombines TRBV12-3 or TRBV12-4 with TRBJ1-6, with D possibly TRBD1 on 5 matching bases. V was shortened by 5 bases and J by 7 bases, with 18 bases between the two germline ends. The CDR3 is 16 amino acids. CDR3 coding DNA: TGTGCCAGCAGTCCTTTACACAGGAACCAAAATTCACCCCTCCACTTT. It codes for CASSPLHRNQNSPLHF.